These 4 T cell receptor beta chains were sequenced from one sample in a study of vaccination and CD4 T cells after COVID-19. Sequencing of DNA taken from cultured CD4+ T cells relied on the Oncomine TCR Beta short-read assay. TCRdb fed the PCR reads into MiXCR, producing one record per CDR3 protein. In the table there are about 13,000 distinct CDR3 sequences, 35% of which are singletons. Stated treatment: roughly 10-day PBMC culture with coronavirus spike peptide pools or control peptides (ViraFEST assay). These receptors' antigens are unknown. The sample was CD4+ T cells from blood, cultured in vitro. The receptors originated from a human donor who had recovered from COVID-19.

The V call is TRBV20-1, the J call TRBJ2-7, with 7 bases matching TRBD2. V lost 3 bases to trimming and J lost 6 bases; unmatched junction nucleotides: 14. CDR3 length equals 15 residues. Germline CDR1 and CDR2: DFQATT and SNEGSKA (reference sequence). CDR3 coding DNA: TGCAGTGCTAGTTTGGCGGGAGTAGGAAGGGTCGAGCAGTACTTC. It codes for CSASLAGVGRVEQYF.

This clonotype is termed medium-sized. The rearrangement joins TRBV7-2 to TRBJ1-6, with D possibly being TRBD1 (5 bases). This CDR3 comprises 13 residues. The V gene lost 3 bases and the J gene lost 8 bases, with 8 bases spanning the gap. From germline, CDR1 is SGHTA and CDR2 FQGNSA. CDR3 bases: TGTGCCAGCAGCTTCAAGGGGCATTCACCCCTCCACTTT. Protein: CASSFKGHSPLHF.

The J gene is TRBJ2-2, the V gene TRBV19; D is uncertain. V gave up 3 bases and J gave up 3 bases, with 8 bases separating them. The CDR3 runs to 14 residues. Germline CDR1 is LNHDA and CDR2 is SQIVND (reference sequence). DNA of the CDR3: TGTGCCAGTAGTATTAAAACCTACACCGGGGAGCTGTTTTTT. This translates into CASSIKTYTGELFF.

The chain combines TRBV7-6 with TRBJ2-5, with a tentative D call TRBD2 (6 bases). V lost 8 bases and J lost 4, with 14 bases in between. Germline V gene lookup returns CDR1 SGHVS and CDR2 FNYEAQ. The CDR3 is made up of 13 amino acids. In DNA, the CDR3 is TGTGCCAGCTCACCCCGGCGGGGAGAGACCCAGTACTTC. Translation gives CASSPRRGETQYF.